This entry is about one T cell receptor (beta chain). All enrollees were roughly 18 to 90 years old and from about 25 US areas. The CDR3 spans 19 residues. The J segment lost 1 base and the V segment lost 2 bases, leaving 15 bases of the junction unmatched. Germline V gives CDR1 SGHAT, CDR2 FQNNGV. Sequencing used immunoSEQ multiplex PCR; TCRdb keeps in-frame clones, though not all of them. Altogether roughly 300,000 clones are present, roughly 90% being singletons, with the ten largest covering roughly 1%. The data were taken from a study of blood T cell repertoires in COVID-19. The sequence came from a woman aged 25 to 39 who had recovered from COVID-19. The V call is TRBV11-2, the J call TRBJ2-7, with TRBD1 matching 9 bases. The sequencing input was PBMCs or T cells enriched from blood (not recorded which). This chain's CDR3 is CASSLNVGTGSYYSYEQYF. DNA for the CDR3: TGTGCCAGCAGCTTAAATGTCGGGACAGGGTCATACTATTCCTACGAGCAGTACTTC.